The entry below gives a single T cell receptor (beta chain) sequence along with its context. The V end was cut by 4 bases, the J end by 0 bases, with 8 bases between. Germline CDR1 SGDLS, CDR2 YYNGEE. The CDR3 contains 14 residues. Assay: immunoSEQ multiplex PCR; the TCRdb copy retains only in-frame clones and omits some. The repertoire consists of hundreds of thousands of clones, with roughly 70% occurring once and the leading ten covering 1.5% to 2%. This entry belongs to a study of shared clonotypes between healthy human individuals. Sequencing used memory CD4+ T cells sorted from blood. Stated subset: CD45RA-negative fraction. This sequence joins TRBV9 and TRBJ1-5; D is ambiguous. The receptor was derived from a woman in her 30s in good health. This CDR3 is CASSSIYSNQPQHF. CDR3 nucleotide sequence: TGTGCCAGCAGCTCAATTTATAGCAATCAGCCCCAGCATTTT.